This T cell receptor (beta chain) was recovered during a study of beta chain features in type 1 diabetes. Whole-study findings and limits: Shorter TCRB CDR3s, moderately but significantly so, were found in Type 1 diabetes patients in all four CD4+ subsets. In these data, an HLA type influence on TCRB rearrangement remained unresolved.

Of note for this clone: The antigen remains unidentified.

The study reverse transcribed the entire isolated RNA, so it sequenced expressed TCRB transcripts. Profiling relied on immunoSEQ multiplex PCR, and the TCRdb table lists in-frame clones only, not all of them. The sample consists of some 150,000 clones, about 13% of them appearing once. Unmatched junction bases numbered 5, after V lost 1 base and J lost 6 bases. Germline values: CDR1 MGHDK, CDR2 SYGVNS. The CDR3 consists of 16 residues. The V and J genes are TRBV25-1 and TRBJ2-3, with TRBD2 identical over 12 bases. The origin of this receptor is a man aged 18 to 29 with type 1 diabetes. Sequenced material: central memory CD4+ T cells from blood. CDR3 amino acids: CASSESLAGGQDTQYF. The CDR3 nucleotides read TGTGCCAGCAGTGAATCTCTAGCGGGGGGGCAGGATACGCAGTATTTT.